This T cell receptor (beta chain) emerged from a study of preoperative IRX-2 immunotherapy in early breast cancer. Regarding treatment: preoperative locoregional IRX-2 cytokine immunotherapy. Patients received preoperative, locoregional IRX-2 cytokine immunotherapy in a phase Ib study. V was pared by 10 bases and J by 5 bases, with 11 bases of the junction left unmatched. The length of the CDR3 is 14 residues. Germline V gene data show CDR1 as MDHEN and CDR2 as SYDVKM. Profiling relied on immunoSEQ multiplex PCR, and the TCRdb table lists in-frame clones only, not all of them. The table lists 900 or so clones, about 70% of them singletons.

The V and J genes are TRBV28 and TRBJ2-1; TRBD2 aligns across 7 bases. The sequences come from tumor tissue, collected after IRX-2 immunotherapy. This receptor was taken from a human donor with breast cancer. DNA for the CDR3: TGTGCCACCCAACGGGAGGCTCGAAACAATGAGCAGTTCTTC. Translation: CATQREARNNEQFF.